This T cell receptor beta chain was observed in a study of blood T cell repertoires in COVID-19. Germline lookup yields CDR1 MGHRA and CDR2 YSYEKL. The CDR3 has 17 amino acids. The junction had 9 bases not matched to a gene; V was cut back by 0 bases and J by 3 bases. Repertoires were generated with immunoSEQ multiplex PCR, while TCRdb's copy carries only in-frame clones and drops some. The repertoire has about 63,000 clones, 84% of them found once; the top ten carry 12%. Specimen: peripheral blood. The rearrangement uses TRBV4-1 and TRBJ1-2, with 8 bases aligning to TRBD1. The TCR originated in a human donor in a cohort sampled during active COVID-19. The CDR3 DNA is TGCGCCAGCAGCCAAGATGACGGGACAGGAGGATACTATGGCTACACCTTC. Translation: CASSQDDGTGGYYGYTF.